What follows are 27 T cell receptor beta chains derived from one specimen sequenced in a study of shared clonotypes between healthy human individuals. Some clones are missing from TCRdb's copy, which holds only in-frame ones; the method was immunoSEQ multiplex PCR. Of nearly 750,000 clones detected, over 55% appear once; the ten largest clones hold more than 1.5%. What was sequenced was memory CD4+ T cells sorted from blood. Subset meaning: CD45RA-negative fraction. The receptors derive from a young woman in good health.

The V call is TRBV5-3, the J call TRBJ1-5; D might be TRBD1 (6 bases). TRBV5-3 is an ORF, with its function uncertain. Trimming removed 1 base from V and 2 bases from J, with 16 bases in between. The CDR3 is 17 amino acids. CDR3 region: CARSLNRDGQCNQPQHF. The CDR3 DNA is TGTGCCAGAAGCTTGAACAGGGATGGGCAGTGCAATCAGCCCCAGCATTTT.

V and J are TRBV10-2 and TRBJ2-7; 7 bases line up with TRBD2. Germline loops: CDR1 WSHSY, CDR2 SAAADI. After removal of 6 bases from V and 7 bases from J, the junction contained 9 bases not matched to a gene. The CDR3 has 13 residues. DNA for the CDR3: TGCGCCAGCAGACCTAGCGGACCTGAAGAGCAGTACTTC. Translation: CASRPSGPEEQYF.

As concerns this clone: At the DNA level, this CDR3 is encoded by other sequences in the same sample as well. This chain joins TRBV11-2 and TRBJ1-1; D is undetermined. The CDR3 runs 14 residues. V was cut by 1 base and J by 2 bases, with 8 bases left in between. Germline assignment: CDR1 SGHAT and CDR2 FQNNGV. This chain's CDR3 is CASSLGARNTEAFF. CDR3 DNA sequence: TGTGCCAGCAGCTTAGGTGCAAGAAACACTGAAGCTTTCTTT.

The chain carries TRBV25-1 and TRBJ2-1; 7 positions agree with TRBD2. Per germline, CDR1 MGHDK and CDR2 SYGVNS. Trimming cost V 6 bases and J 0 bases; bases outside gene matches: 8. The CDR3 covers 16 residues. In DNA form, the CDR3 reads TGTGCCAGCAGCCCGTCGCGGGAGAGCTCCTACAATGAGCAGTTCTTC. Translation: CASSPSRESSYNEQFF.

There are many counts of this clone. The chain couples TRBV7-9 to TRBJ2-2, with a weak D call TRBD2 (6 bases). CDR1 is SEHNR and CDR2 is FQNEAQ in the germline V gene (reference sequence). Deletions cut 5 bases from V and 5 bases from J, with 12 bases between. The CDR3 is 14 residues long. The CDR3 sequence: CASSDGSSTGELFF. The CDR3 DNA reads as TGTGCCAGCAGCGACGGGAGTTCGACCGGGGAGCTGTTTTTT.

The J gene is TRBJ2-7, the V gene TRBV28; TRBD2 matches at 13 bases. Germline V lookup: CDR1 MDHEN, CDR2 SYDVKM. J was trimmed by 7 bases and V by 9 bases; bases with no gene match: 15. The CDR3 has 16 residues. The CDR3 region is CASRTSGSRGQKEQYF. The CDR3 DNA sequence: TGTGCCAGTAGGACTAGCGGGAGTAGGGGGCAGAAGGAGCAGTACTTC.

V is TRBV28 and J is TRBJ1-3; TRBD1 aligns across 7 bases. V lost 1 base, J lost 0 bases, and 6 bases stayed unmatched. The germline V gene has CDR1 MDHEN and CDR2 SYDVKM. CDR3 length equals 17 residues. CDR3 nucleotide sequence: TGTGCCAGCAGTTTATCCCCACAGGGGTTCTCTGGAAACACCATATATTTT. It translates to CASSLSPQGFSGNTIYF.

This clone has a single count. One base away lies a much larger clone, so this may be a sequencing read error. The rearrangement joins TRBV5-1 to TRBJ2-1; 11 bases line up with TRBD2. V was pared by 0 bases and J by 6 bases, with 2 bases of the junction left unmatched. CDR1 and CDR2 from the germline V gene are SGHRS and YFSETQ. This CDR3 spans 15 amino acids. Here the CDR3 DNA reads TGCGCCAGCAGCTTGGGACTAGCGGGAACCAATGAGCAGTTCTTC. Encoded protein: CASSLGLAGTNEQFF.

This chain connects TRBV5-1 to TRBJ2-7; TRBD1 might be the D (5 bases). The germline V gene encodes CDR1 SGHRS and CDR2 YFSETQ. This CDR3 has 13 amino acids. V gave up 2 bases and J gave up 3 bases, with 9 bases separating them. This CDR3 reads CASSFPGFYEQYF. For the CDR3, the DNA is TGCGCCAGCAGCTTCCCAGGGTTCTACGAGCAGTACTTC. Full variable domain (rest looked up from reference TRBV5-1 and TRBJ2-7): KAGVTQTPRYLIKTRGQQVTLSCSPISGHRSVSWYQQTPGQGLQFLFEYFSETQRNKGNFPGRFSGRQFSNSRSEMNVSTLELGDSALYLCASSFPGFYEQYFGPGTRLTVT.

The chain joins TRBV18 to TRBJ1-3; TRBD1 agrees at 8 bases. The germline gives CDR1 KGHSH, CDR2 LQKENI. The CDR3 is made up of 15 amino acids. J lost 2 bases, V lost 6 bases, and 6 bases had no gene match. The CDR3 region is CASSLGTGPGNTIYF. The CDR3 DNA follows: TGTGCCAGCTCCCTAGGGACAGGCCCTGGAAACACCATATATTTT.

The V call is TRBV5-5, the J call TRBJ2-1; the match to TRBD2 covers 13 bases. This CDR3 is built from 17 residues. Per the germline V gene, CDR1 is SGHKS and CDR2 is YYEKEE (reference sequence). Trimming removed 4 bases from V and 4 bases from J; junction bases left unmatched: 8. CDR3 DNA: TGTGCCAGCAGCCTAATACCGGGACTAGCGGGGTACAATGAGCAGTTCTTC. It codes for CASSLIPGLAGYNEQFF.

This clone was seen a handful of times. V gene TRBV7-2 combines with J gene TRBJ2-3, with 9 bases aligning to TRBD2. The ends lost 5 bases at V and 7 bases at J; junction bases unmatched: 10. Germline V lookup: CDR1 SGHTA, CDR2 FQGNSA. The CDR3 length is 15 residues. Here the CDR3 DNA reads TGTGCCAGCAGCATGACTAGCGGTGAGGGTAATACGCAGTATTTT. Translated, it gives CASSMTSGEGNTQYF.

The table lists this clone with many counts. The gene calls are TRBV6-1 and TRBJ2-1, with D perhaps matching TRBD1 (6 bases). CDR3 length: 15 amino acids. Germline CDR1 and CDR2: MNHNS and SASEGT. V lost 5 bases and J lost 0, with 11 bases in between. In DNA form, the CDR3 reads TGTGCCAGCAGTACCGGGACAAACTCCTACAATGAGCAGTTCTTC. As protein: CASSTGTNSYNEQFF.

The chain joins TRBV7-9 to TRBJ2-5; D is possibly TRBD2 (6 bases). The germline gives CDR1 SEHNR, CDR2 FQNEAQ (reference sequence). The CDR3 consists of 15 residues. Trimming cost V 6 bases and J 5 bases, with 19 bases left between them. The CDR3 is CASSPVGGYQETQYF. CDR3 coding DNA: TGTGCCAGCAGTCCAGTTGGAGGGTATCAGGAGACCCAGTACTTC. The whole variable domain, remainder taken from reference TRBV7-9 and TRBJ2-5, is DTGVSQNPRHKITKRGQNVTFRCDPISEHNRLYWYRQTLGQGPEFLTYFQNEAQLEKSRLLSDRFSAERPKGSFSTLEIQRTEQGDSAMYLCASSPVGGYQETQYFGPGTRLLVL.

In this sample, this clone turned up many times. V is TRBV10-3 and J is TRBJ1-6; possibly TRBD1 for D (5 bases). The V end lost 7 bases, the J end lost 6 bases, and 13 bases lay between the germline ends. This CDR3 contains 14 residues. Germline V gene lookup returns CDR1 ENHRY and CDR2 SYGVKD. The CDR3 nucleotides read TGTGCCATCAATAGAGAGCAGGGTAATTCACCCCTCCACTTT. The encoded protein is CAINREQGNSPLHF.

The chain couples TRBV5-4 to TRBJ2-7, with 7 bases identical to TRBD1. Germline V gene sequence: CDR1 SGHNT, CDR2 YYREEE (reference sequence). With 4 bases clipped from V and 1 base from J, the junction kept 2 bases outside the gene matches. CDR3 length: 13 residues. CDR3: CASSAGGSYEQYF. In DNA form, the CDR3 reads TGTGCCAGCAGCGCAGGGGGATCCTACGAGCAGTACTTC.

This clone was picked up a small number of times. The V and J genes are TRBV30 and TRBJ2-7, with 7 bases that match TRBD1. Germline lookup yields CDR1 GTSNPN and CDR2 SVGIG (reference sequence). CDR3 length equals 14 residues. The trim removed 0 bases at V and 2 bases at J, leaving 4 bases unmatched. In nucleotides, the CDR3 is TGTGCCTGGAGTGTTATAGGGGGCCCCTACGAGCAGTACTTC. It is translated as CAWSVIGGPYEQYF. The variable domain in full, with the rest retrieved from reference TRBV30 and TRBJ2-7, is SQTIHQWPATLVQPVGSPLSLECTVEGTSNPNLYWYRQAAGRGLQLLFYSVGIGQISSEVPQNLSASRPQDRQFILSSKKLLLSDSGFYLCAWSVIGGPYEQYFGPGTRLTVT.

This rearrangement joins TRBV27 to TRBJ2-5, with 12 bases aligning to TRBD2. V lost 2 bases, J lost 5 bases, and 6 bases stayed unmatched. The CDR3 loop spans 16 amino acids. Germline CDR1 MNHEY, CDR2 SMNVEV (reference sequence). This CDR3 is CASSLRLAGGPETQYF. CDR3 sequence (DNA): TGTGCCAGCAGTTTAAGGCTAGCGGGAGGGCCTGAGACCCAGTACTTC.

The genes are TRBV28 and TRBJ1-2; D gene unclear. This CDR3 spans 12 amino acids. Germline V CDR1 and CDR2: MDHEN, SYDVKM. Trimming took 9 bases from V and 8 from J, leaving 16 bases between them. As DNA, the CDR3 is TGTGCCAGTACTCCGCCAGGACGGGGCTACACCTTC. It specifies CASTPPGRGYTF.

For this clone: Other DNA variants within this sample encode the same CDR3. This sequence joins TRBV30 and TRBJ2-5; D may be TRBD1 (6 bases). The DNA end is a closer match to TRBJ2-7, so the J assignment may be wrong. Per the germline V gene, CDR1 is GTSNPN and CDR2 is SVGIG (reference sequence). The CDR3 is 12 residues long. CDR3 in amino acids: CAWSVQGYEQYF. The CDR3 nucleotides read TGTGCCTGGAGTGTACAGGGATACGAGCAGTACTTC.

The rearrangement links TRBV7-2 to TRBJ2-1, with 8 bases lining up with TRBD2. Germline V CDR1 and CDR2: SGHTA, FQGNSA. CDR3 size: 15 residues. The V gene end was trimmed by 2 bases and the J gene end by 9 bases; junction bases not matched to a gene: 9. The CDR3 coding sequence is TGTGCCAGCAGCTTAAAAGCGGGAGAGTCGATTGAGCAGTTCTTC. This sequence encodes CASSLKAGESIEQFF.

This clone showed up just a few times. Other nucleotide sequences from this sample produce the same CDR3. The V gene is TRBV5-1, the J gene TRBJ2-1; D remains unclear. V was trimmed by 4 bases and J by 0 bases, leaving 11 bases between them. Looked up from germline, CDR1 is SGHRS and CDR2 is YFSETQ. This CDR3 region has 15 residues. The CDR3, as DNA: TGCGCCAGCAGCCAAGACTCCAGCTCCTACAATGAGCAGTTCTTC. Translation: CASSQDSSSYNEQFF.

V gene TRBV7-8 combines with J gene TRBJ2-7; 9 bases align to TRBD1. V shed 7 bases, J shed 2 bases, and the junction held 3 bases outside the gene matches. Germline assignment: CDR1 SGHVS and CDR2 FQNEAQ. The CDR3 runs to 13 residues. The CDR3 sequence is CASTGQGTYEQYF. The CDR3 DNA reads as TGTGCCAGCACAGGACAGGGGACCTACGAGCAGTACTTC.

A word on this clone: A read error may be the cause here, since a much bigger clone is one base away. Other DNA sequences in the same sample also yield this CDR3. The CDR3 coding sequence is TGTGCCAGCAGTCTCCAGCGGGACTCCTACGAGCAGTACTTC. Its translation is CASSLQRDSYEQYF. V gene TRBV11-2 combines with J gene TRBJ2-7, with 7 bases aligning to TRBD2. The CDR3 totals 14 residues. The ends lost 6 bases at V and 0 bases at J; junction bases unmatched: 5. The germline V gene encodes CDR1 SGHAT and CDR2 FQNNGV.

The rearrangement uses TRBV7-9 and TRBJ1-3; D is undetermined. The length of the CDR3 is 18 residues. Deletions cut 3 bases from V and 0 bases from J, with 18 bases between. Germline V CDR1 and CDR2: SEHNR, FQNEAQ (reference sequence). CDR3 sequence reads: CASSFVYDYGSSGNTIYF. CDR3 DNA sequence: TGTGCCAGCAGCTTCGTTTACGATTACGGTAGCTCTGGAAACACCATATATTTT.

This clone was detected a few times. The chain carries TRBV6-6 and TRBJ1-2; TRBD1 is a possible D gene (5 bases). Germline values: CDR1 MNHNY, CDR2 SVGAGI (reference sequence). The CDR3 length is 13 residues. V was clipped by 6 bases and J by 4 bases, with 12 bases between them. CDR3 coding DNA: TGTGCCAGCAGACCCGACAGTTTCTATGGCTACACCTTC. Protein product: CASRPDSFYGYTF.

The CDR3 nucleotides read TGTGCCAGTAGTATTGGGGCGGGAGTAACCGGGGAGCTGTTTTTT. This encodes CASSIGAGVTGELFF. The rearrangement uses TRBV19 and TRBJ2-2; TRBD2 aligns across 7 bases. With 3 bases clipped from V and 5 bases from J, the junction kept 6 bases outside the gene matches. Germline CDR1 LNHDA, CDR2 SQIVND (reference sequence). CDR3 length: 15 residues.